The next 25 T cell receptor beta chains were all read from a single sample in a study of T cells in Graves' hyperthyroidism and ophthalmopathy. The TCR beta CDR3 regions underwent amplification using RNA transcripts as the source. Primed by the HTBI set, a first-round RT-PCR was run on the TCR CDR3. One entry per CDR3 protein results from TCRdb running MiXCR on the multiplex PCR reads. The sample has under 500,000 distinct CDR3 sequences; about 14% are singletons. The sequenced material came from blood. These receptors came from a man aged 50-59 years with Graves' ophthalmopathy.

This chain connects TRBV5-1 to TRBJ2-2; D gene ambiguous. Germline values: CDR1 SGHRS, CDR2 YFSETQ. The CDR3 totals 12 residues. V lost 8 bases, J lost 5 bases, and 10 bases lay in between. DNA of the CDR3: TGCGCCAGTCATGGTATGACCGGGGAGCTGTTTTTT. This translates into CASHGMTGELFF.

This clonotype occurred a few times. The chain is built from TRBV25-1 and TRBJ2-3, with TRBD2 matching over 12 bases. Germline V CDR1 and CDR2: MGHDK, SYGVNS. The CDR3 loop spans 16 amino acids. J was trimmed by 3 bases and V by 4 bases; bases with no gene match: 5. CDR3 coding DNA: TGTGCCAGCAGTGCCGGGACTAGCGGGCCGACAGATACGCAGTATTTT. It is translated as CASSAGTSGPTDTQYF.

This clonotype appeared many times. This chain joins TRBV20-1 and TRBJ2-1; D call uncertain. The CDR3 is 11 residues long. V lost 4 bases and J 9 bases, leaving 10 bases between the germline ends. Germline values: CDR1 DFQATT, CDR2 SNEGSKA (reference sequence). CDR3 amino acids: CSAIRTGEQFF. The CDR3 DNA reads as TGCAGTGCTATTAGAACGGGTGAGCAGTTCTTC.

This clonotype was recorded at least ten times. The chain recombines TRBV7-2 with TRBJ1-1; 8 positions agree with TRBD1. Germline CDR1 SGHTA, CDR2 FQGNSA. Losses at the gene ends were 4 bases for V and 1 base for J; bases not matched to a gene: 5. This CDR3 is built from 15 residues. The CDR3 DNA follows: TGTGCCAGCAGCTCCTACAGGGGGGCGAACACTGAAGCTTTCTTT. The encoded protein is CASSSYRGANTEAFF.

This clonotype was seen more than once but under ten times. CDR3 nucleotides: TGTGCCAGCAGCTTAAGTAGCGGAGGCTCCTACGAGCAGTACTTC. Translated: CASSLSSGGSYEQYF. V usage is TRBV7-9 and J usage is TRBJ2-7, with D possibly TRBD2 on 6 matching bases. CDR1 and CDR2 (germline): SEHNR, FQNEAQ (reference sequence). CDR3 length: 15 amino acids. V lost 2 bases and J lost 0, with 11 bases in between.

This clonotype has only a few counts. The chain employs TRBV2 and TRBJ2-6; 8 bases map to TRBD1. Trimming at V came to 4 bases and at J to 3 bases, leaving 5 bases not matched to a gene. The germline V gene encodes CDR1 SNHLY and CDR2 FYNNEI. The CDR3 runs 16 residues. The CDR3 loop is CASSGGRGLGANVLTF. The CDR3 nucleotides are TGTGCCAGCAGTGGCGGCAGGGGGCTTGGGGCCAACGTCCTGACTTTC.

This clonotype was seen at least ten times. The genes are TRBV28 and TRBJ2-7; tentatively, D is TRBD1 or TRBD2 (6 bases each). The CDR3 runs to 14 residues. The ends were cut back, 7 bases at V and 3 bases at J, with 16 bases in the middle. CDR1 is MDHEN, CDR2 SYDVKM, per germline. For the CDR3, the DNA is TGTGCCAGCAAGATACAGGGACTTCTCTACGAGCAGTACTTC. Residues: CASKIQGLLYEQYF.

This clonotype has ten or more counts. J is TRBJ1-1 and V is TRBV12-3 or TRBV12-4; TRBD1 might be the D (6 bases). Between the trimmed V and J ends, which lost 5 bases and 2 bases, there was a span of 12 bases. This CDR3 has 14 residues. The CDR3 region is CASSPTGRNTEAFF. CDR3 nucleotides: TGTGCCAGCAGTCCGACAGGAAGAAACACTGAAGCTTTCTTT.

This clonotype was found many times. The chain recombines TRBV11-3 with TRBJ2-3; 9 bases fit TRBD1. The CDR3 sequence is 14 residues long. CDR1 SGHNT and CDR2 YENEEA come from the germline V gene. After removal of 5 bases from V and 14 bases from J, the junction contained 14 bases not matched to a gene. CDR3 bases: TGTGCCAGCAGCCTATCCCCGGGACAGGGTTCGTCGTATTTT. Protein product: CASSLSPGQGSSYF. The variable domain in full, with the rest retrieved from reference TRBV11-3 and TRBJ2-3, is EAGVVQSPRYKIIEKKQPVAFWCNPISGHNTLYWYLQNLGQGPELLIRYENEEAVDDSQLPKDRFSAERLKGVDSTLKIQPAELGDSAVYLCASSLSPGQGSSYFGPGTRLTVL.

Concerning this clonotype: A read error may be the cause here, since a much bigger clone is one base away. The chain recombines TRBV27 with TRBJ2-7, with 11 bases fitting TRBD1. V lost 8 bases, J lost 2 bases, and 5 bases stayed unmatched. Germline lookup yields CDR1 MNHEY and CDR2 SMNVEV (reference sequence). This CDR3 has 14 residues. Here the CDR3 reads CASGQDRGPYEQYF. The CDR3, as DNA: TGTGCCAGCGGTCAGGACAGGGGGCCCTACGAGCAGTACTTC.

There are many counts of this clonotype. The chain couples TRBV3-1 to TRBJ1-5, with D possibly matching TRBD1 (6 bases). Germline CDR1 reads LGHDT; CDR2 reads YNNKEL (reference sequence). This CDR3 spans 15 amino acids. The ends were cut back, 3 bases at V and 2 bases at J, with 11 bases in the middle. The CDR3 DNA sequence: TGTGCCAGCAGCCAGGGACGACAGGGCAATCAGCCCCAGCATTTT. Translating gives CASSQGRQGNQPQHF. Supplemented by reference TRBV3-1 and TRBJ1-5, the full variable domain reads DTAVSQTPKYLVTQMGNDKSIKCEQNLGHDTMYWYKQDSKKFLKIMFSYNNKELIINETVPNRFSPKSPDKAHLNLHINSLELGDSAVYFCASSQGRQGNQPQHFGDGTRLSIL.

This clonotype was seen ten or more times. The rearrangement links TRBV29-1 to TRBJ2-7; D call uncertain. The CDR3 has 11 residues. The V end was cut by 2 bases, the J end by 7 bases, with 9 bases between. The germline CDR1 and CDR2 sequences are SQVTM and ANQGSEA. The CDR3 nucleotides are TGCAGCGTTGAATTGGCTGGAGAGCAGTACTTC. Amino acid sequence: CSVELAGEQYF.

This clonotype was seen a few times. The gene calls are TRBV6-1 and TRBJ2-4; 8 bases line up with TRBD1. Trimming cost V 6 bases and J 9 bases; bases outside gene matches: 13. This CDR3 has 15 residues. Germline-derived CDR1 and CDR2 are MNHNS and SASEGT. The CDR3 coding sequence is TGTGCCAGCAGGGTCGGCAGGGGGCTCTCGGGCATTCAGTACTTC. Translated, it gives CASRVGRGLSGIQYF.

This clonotype has more than one count but fewer than ten. The chain employs TRBV10-3 and TRBJ2-3; D might be TRBD1 (6 bases). The CDR3 has 15 residues. Germline V gives CDR1 ENHRY, CDR2 SYGVKD. Trimming cost V 6 bases and J 0 bases, with 13 bases left between them. The CDR3 loop reads CAISQGQISTDTQYF. CDR3 in DNA: TGTGCCATCAGCCAGGGACAAATTAGCACAGATACGCAGTATTTT.

This clonotype has at least ten counts. The genes are TRBV29-1 and TRBJ2-3, with D unresolved. The V end lost 1 base, the J end lost 2 bases, and 1 base lay between the germline ends. Germline V gene data show CDR1 as SQVTM and CDR2 as ANQGSEA. The CDR3 extends over 11 amino acids. CDR3 sequence reads: CSVEATDTQYF. The CDR3 DNA reads as TGCAGCGTTGAAGCCACAGATACGCAGTATTTT.

This clonotype has only a few counts. The gene calls are TRBV7-2 and TRBJ2-6, with D possibly matching TRBD2 (5 bases). The V and J ends lost 1 base and 4 bases respectively, with 14 bases between them. Germline V gene data show CDR1 as SGHTA and CDR2 as FQGNSA. This CDR3 has 17 amino acids. This chain's CDR3 is CASSLGSRGSGANVLTF. The CDR3 DNA reads as TGTGCCAGCAGCTTAGGGTCACGAGGGTCCGGGGCCAACGTCCTGACTTTC.

This rearrangement joins TRBV28 to TRBJ2-1; 11 nucleotides align to TRBD2. Trimming at V came to 5 bases and at J to 4 bases, leaving 7 bases not matched to a gene. The germline V gene has CDR1 MDHEN and CDR2 SYDVKM. The CDR3 totals 16 residues. The CDR3 nucleotides are TGTGCCAGCAGTGAACCGGGGACTAGCGGATACAATGAGCAGTTCTTC. It is translated as CASSEPGTSGYNEQFF.

This clonotype was counted at least ten times. This chain joins TRBV3-1 and TRBJ2-2, with D hard to call. This CDR3 comprises 12 residues. Germline CDR1 is LGHDT and CDR2 is YNNKEL (reference sequence). V was shortened by 2 bases and J by 7 bases, with 5 bases between the two germline ends. In nucleotides, the CDR3 is TGTGCCAGCAGCCAATATGACGGGGAGCTGTTTTTT. Amino acids: CASSQYDGELFF. The full variable domain, in which reference TRBV3-1 and TRBJ2-2 provide the parts outside the CDR3, is DTAVSQTPKYLVTQMGNDKSIKCEQNLGHDTMYWYKQDSKKFLKIMFSYNNKELIINETVPNRFSPKSPDKAHLNLHINSLELGDSAVYFCASSQYDGELFFGEGSRLTVL.

The chain carries TRBV19 and TRBJ1-5; 7 bases are a match to TRBD1. Germline trimming cut 4 bases from V and 0 bases from J; bases unmatched to any gene: 3. This CDR3 comprises 15 residues. Germline V gives CDR1 LNHDA, CDR2 SQIVND (reference sequence). CDR3 protein: CASSTRDSSNQPQHF. The CDR3 DNA follows: TGTGCCAGTAGTACAAGGGACAGTAGCAATCAGCCCCAGCATTTT.

Ten or more counts support this clonotype. The CDR3 is CASSPIDYEQYF. The CDR3 DNA reads TGTGCCAGCAGCCCTATAGACTACGAGCAGTACTTC. The chain has TRBV14 and TRBJ2-7; D remains ambiguous. The CDR3 extends over 12 amino acids. The V and J ends lost 4 bases and 3 bases respectively, with 7 bases between them. Germline lookup yields CDR1 SGHDN and CDR2 FVKESK.

This clonotype was seen repeatedly, ten times or more. The chain recombines TRBV20-1 with TRBJ1-6; the D gene is possibly TRBD1 (6 bases). V was trimmed by 6 bases and J by 7 bases, leaving 16 bases between them. Germline loops: CDR1 DFQATT, CDR2 SNEGSKA (reference sequence). The CDR3 runs to 14 residues. CDR3 bases: TGCAGTGCCATACAGGGCAAGGCGAATTCACCCCTCCACTTT. Its translation: CSAIQGKANSPLHF.

A note on this clonotype: The junction departs from germline at one end; a sequencing error may be responsible. The V gene is TRBV7-7, the J gene TRBJ2-5, with no clear D. Germline-derived CDR1 and CDR2 are SSHAT and FNYEAQ (reference sequence). This CDR3 region has 14 residues. The CDR3 DNA sequence: TGTGCTAGCAGCGCACTTTCCTCAACGGAGACCCAGTACTTC. Translation: CASSALSSTETQYF.

There are many counts of this clonotype. The rearrangement links TRBV6-6 to TRBJ2-1; 9 bases are a match to TRBD2. V lost 2 bases and J lost 9; bases outside the gene matches: 11. This CDR3 is 16 amino acids long. Per germline, CDR1 MNHNY and CDR2 SVGAGI (reference sequence). The CDR3 loop reads CASSYPLASGKGEQFF. CDR3 bases: TGTGCCAGCAGTTACCCCCTGGCTAGCGGGAAAGGTGAGCAGTTCTTC.

This chain connects TRBV5-5 to TRBJ2-5; TRBD2 agrees at 8 bases. Germline lookup yields CDR1 SGHKS and CDR2 YYEKEE (reference sequence). The CDR3 runs 15 residues. V lost 3 bases and J lost 1; bases outside the gene matches: 5. CDR3 loop: CASSYLAGLQETQYF. CDR3 in DNA: TGTGCCAGCAGCTATCTAGCGGGCCTCCAAGAGACCCAGTACTTC.

This clonotype was counted ten times or more. This chain connects TRBV2 to TRBJ2-5; 9 positions agree with TRBD2. The CDR3 contains 13 residues. V was clipped by 11 bases and J by 4 bases; unmatched bases: 8. In germline, CDR1 is SNHLY, CDR2 FYNNEI. This CDR3 reads CAEGREGRETQYF. CDR3 DNA: TGTGCCGAAGGGCGGGAGGGCCGAGAGACCCAGTACTTC.